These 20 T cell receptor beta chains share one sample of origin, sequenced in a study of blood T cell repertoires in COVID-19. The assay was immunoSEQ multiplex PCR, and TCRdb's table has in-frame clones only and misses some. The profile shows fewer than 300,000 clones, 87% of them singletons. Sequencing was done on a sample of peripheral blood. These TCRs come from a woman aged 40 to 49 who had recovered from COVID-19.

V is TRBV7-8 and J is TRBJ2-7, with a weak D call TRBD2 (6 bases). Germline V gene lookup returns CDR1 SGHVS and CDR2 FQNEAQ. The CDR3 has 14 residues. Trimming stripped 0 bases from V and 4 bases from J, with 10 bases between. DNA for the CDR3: TGTGCCAGCAGCTTAGCGGGACTTATATACGAGCAGTACTTC. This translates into CASSLAGLIYEQYF.

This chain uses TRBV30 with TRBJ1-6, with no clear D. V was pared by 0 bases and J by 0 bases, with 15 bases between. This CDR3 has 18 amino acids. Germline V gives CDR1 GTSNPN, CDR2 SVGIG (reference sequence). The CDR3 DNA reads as TGTGCCTGGAGTGTATGGTTGGGAGGGAGCTCCTATAATTCACCCCTCCACTTT. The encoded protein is CAWSVWLGGSSYNSPLHF.

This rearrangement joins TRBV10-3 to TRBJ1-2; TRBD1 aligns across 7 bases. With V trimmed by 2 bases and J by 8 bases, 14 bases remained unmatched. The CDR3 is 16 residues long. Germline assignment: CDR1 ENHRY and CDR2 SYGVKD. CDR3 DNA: TGTGCCATCAGTGAGGCCGGGACAGCATTACGAACGGGCTACACCTTC. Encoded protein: CAISEAGTALRTGYTF.

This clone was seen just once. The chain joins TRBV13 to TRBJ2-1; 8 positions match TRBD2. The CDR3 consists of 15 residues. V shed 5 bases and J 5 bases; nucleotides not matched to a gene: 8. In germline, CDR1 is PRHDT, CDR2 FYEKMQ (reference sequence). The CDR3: CASSIPAGADNEQFF. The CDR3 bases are TGTGCCAGCAGCATTCCAGCGGGGGCCGACAATGAGCAGTTCTTC.

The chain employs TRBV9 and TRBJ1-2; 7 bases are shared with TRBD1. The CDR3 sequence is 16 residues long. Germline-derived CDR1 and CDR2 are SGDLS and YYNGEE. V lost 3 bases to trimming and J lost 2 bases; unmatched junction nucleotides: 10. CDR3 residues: CASSGQGPFLNYGYTF. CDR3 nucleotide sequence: TGTGCCAGCAGCGGACAGGGACCCTTCCTAAACTATGGCTACACCTTC.

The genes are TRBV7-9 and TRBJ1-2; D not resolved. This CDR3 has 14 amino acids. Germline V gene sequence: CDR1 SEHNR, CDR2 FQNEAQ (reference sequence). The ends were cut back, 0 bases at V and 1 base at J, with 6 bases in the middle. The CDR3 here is CASSLAGDNYGYTF. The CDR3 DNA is TGTGCCAGCAGCTTAGCGGGAGATAACTATGGCTACACCTTC.

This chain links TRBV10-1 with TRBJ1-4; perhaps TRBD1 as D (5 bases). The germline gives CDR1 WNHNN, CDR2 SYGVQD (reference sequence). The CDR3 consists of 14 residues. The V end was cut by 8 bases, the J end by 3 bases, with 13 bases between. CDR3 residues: CASRGPGANEKLFF. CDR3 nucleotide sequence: TGCGCCAGCCGAGGACCGGGGGCTAATGAAAAACTGTTTTTT.

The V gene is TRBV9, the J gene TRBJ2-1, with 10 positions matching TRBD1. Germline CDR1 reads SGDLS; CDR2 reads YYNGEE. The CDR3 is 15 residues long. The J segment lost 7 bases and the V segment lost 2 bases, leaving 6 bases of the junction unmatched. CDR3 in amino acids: CASSVGGGQGNEQFF. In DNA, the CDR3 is TGTGCCAGCAGCGTGGGTGGGGGACAGGGGAATGAGCAGTTCTTC.

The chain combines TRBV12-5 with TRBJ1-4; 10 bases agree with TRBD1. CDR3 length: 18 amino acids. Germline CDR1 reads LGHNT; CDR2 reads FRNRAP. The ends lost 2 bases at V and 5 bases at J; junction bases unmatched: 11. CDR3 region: CASGLKSRDRGENEKLFF. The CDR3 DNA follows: TGTGCTAGTGGTTTGAAGTCCCGGGACAGGGGCGAAAATGAAAAACTGTTTTTT. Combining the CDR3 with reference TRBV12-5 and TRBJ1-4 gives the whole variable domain DARVTQTPRHKVTEMGQEVTMRCQPILGHNTVFWYRQTMMQGLELLAYFRNRAPLDDSGMPKDRFSAEMPDATLATLKIQPSEPRDSAVYFCASGLKSRDRGENEKLFFGSGTQLSVL.

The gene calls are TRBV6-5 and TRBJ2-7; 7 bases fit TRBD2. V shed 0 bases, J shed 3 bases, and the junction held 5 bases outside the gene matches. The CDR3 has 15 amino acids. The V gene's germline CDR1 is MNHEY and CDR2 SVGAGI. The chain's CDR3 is CASSYSTSVGYEQYF. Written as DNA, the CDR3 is TGTGCCAGCAGTTACTCAACTAGCGTCGGCTACGAGCAGTACTTC.

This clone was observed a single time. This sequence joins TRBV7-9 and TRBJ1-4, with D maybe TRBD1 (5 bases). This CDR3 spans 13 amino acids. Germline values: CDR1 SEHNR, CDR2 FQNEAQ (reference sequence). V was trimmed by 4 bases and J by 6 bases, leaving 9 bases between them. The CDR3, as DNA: TGTGCCAGCAGCTGGGGGGTAGATGAAAAACTGTTTTTT. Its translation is CASSWGVDEKLFF.

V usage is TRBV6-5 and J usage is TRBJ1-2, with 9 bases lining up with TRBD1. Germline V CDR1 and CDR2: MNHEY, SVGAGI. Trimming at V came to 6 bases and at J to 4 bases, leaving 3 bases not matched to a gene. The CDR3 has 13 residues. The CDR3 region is CASREDRGYGYTF. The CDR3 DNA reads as TGTGCCAGCAGAGAGGACAGGGGCTATGGCTACACCTTC.

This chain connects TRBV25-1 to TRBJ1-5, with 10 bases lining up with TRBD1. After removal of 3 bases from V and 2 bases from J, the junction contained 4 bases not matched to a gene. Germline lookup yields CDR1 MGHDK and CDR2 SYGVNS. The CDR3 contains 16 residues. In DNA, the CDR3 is TGTGCCAGCAGTGATCCCGGGACAGGGGGCAATCAGCCCCAGCATTTT. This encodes CASSDPGTGGNQPQHF.

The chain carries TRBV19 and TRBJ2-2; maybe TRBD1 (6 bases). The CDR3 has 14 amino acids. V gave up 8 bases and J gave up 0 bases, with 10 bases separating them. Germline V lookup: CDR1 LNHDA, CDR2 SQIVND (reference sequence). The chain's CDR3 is CASSGTPNTGELFF. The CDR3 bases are TGTGCCAGTTCGGGGACACCGAACACCGGGGAGCTGTTTTTT.

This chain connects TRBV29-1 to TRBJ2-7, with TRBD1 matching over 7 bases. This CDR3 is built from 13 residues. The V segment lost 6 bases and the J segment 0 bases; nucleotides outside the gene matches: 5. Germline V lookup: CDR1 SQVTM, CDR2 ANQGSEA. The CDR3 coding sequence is TGCAGCGTCGAGGGGGCACCCTCCTACGAGCAGTACTTC. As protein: CSVEGAPSYEQYF.

In nucleotides, the CDR3 is TGTGCCAGCAGCTTAGCTTATTCCGGGACAGGGGGCTCCTACGAGCAGTACTTC. Residues: CASSLAYSGTGGSYEQYF. The rearrangement uses TRBV7-2 and TRBJ2-7, with 11 bases identical to TRBD1. V trimming: 0 bases; J trimming: 0 bases; junction bases outside the gene matches: 7. CDR3 length: 18 residues. Germline assignment: CDR1 SGHTA and CDR2 FQGNSA.

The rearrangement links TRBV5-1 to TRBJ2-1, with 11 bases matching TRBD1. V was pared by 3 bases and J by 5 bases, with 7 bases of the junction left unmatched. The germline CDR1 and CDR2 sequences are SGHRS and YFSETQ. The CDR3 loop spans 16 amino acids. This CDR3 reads CASSSDGTGGHNEQFF. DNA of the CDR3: TGCGCCAGCAGCTCCGATGGGACAGGGGGACACAATGAGCAGTTCTTC.

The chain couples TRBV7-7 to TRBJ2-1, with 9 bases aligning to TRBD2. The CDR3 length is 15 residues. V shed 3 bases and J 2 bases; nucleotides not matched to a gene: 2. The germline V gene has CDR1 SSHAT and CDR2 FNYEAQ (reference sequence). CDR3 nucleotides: TGTGCCAGCAGCTTCGCGGGGGGGCCCTACAATGAGCAGTTCTTC. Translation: CASSFAGGPYNEQFF.

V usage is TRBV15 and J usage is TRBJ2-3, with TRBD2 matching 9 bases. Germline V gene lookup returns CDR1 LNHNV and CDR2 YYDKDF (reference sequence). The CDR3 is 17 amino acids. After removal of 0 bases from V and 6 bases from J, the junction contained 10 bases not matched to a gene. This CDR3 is CATSREVGTSSSDTQYF. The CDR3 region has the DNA TGTGCCACCAGCAGAGAGGTCGGGACTAGCTCATCGGATACGCAGTATTTT.

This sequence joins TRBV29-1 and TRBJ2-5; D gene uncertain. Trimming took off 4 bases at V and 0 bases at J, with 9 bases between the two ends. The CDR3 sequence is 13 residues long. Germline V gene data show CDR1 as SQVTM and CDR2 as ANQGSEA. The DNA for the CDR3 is TGCAGCGTTGCCCACGGGTACCAAGAGACCCAGTACTTC. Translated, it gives CSVAHGYQETQYF.